This TCR beta chain was recovered during a study of technical replicates of blood from a handful of donors. This clone was seen a few times. The data were produced by immunoSEQ multiplex PCR, yet TCRdb's version contains in-frame clones alone and is incomplete. The data show around 90,000 clones, 94% seen once. Sequencing used T cells isolated from PBMCs. This TCR derives from a human donor in good health.

CDR3 DNA sequence: TGTGCCAGCAGCCTCATCCGGGACAGGGGGCTCTATGGCTACACCTTC. Translation: CASSLIRDRGLYGYTF. This rearrangement joins TRBV5-6 to TRBJ1-2; 12 nucleotides line up with TRBD1. This CDR3 spans 16 amino acids. Unmatched junction bases numbered 8, after V lost 4 bases and J lost 4 bases. Germline loops: CDR1 SGHDT, CDR2 YYEEEE.